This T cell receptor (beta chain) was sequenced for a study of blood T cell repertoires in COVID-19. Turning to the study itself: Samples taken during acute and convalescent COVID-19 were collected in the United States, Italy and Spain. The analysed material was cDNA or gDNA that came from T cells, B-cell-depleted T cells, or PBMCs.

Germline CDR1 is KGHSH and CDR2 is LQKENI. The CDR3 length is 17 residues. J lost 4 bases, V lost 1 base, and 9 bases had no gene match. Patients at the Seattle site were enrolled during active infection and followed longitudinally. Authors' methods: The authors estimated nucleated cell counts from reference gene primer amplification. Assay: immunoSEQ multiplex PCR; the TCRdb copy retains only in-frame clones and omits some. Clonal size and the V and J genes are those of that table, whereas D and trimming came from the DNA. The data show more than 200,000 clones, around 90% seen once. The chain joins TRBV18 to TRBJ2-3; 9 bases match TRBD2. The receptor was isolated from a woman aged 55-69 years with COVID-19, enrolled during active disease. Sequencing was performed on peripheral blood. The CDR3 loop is CASSPLREGWMADTQYF. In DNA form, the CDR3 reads TGTGCCAGCTCACCACTGCGGGAGGGATGGATGGCAGATACGCAGTATTTT.